Shown below are 21 T cell receptor beta chains from a single sample sequenced in a study of identical twins. TCRdb fed the 5' RACE reads into MiXCR, producing one record per CDR3 protein. The data show roughly 770,000 distinct CDR3 sequences, 15% to 20% seen once. The same sample was also studied in work on T cells expressing NK-cell markers.

The sequenced sample was PBMCs. These receptors were taken from a woman aged 18-35 years in good health.

V and J are TRBV7-9 and TRBJ1-1, with D possibly being TRBD1 (5 bases). CDR1 is SEHNR and CDR2 is FQNEAQ in the germline V gene (reference sequence). Trimming removed 5 bases from V and 5 bases from J, with 15 bases in between. The length of the CDR3 is 14 residues. In DNA form, the CDR3 reads TGTGCCAGCAGCCCCGGGGGATGGCGGACTGAAGCTTTCTTT. Its protein is CASSPGGWRTEAFF.

This clonotype was seen at least ten times. This chain links TRBV12-3 or TRBV12-4 with TRBJ2-5, with 8 bases matching TRBD2. J lost 3 bases, V lost 6 bases, and 6 bases had no gene match. The CDR3 is made up of 14 amino acids. DNA for the CDR3: TGTGCCAGCAGCCGTAGGACTAGCAAAGAGACCCAGTACTTC. This codes for CASSRRTSKETQYF.

The CDR3 protein is CASSSPPGLAVTDTQYF. The CDR3 DNA reads as TGTGCCAGCAGCTCCCCTCCGGGACTAGCCGTAACAGATACGCAGTATTTT. The chain recombines TRBV13 with TRBJ2-3; 9 positions match TRBD2. Looked up from germline, CDR1 is PRHDT and CDR2 is FYEKMQ (reference sequence). With V trimmed by 4 bases and J by 3 bases, 11 bases remained unmatched. The CDR3 covers 17 residues.

The chain carries TRBV25-1 and TRBJ2-4; no firm D call. Germline V gives CDR1 MGHDK, CDR2 SYGVNS. Trimming took off 2 bases at V and 4 bases at J, with 3 bases between the two ends. The CDR3 is 12 amino acids. The CDR3 spells CASSERKNIQYF. CDR3 DNA: TGTGCCAGCAGTGAAAGGAAAAACATTCAGTACTTC.

The chain combines TRBV18 with TRBJ2-1; 7 bases agree with TRBD1. The CDR3 runs 13 residues. With 3 bases clipped from V and 6 bases from J, the junction kept 2 bases outside the gene matches. Germline lookup yields CDR1 KGHSH and CDR2 LQKENI. CDR3 bases: TGTGCCAGCTCACCTGACAGGGTCAATGAGCAGTTCTTC. Translating it yields CASSPDRVNEQFF.

This clonotype has only a few counts. The rearrangement links TRBV29-1 to TRBJ2-7; possibly TRBD2 for D (6 bases). V lost 7 bases and J lost 6, with 13 bases in between. Germline CDR1 SQVTM, CDR2 ANQGSEA. The CDR3 extends over 11 amino acids. In DNA, the CDR3 is TGCAGCGCCAGGGCAGCGGGCGAGCAGTACTTC. Translating gives CSARAAGEQYF.

The chain recombines TRBV5-1 with TRBJ2-1, with 9 bases identical to TRBD1. CDR3 length: 15 residues. Germline V gene sequence: CDR1 SGHRS, CDR2 YFSETQ. The J segment lost 4 bases and the V segment lost 2 bases, leaving 4 bases of the junction unmatched. The CDR3: CASSFRDRVYNEQFF. The CDR3 DNA is TGCGCCAGCAGCTTCCGGGACAGGGTTTACAATGAGCAGTTCTTC. The whole variable domain, filled in from reference TRBV5-1 and TRBJ2-1, reads KAGVTQTPRYLIKTRGQQVTLSCSPISGHRSVSWYQQTPGQGLQFLFEYFSETQRNKGNFPGRFSGRQFSNSRSEMNVSTLELGDSALYLCASSFRDRVYNEQFFGPGTRLTVL.

The chain carries TRBV27 and TRBJ2-3; D tentatively reads TRBD1 or TRBD2 (5 bases each). V lost 6 bases to trimming and J lost 1 base, with 8 bases between them. The CDR3 sequence is 13 residues long. Germline values: CDR1 MNHEY, CDR2 SMNVEV (reference sequence). The CDR3 sequence: CASRMGGTDTQYF. In DNA form, the CDR3 reads TGTGCCAGCAGGATGGGGGGCACAGATACGCAGTATTTT.

The chain combines TRBV21-1 with TRBJ2-4; the table's D call, TRBD1, has no DNA check behind it. TRBV21-1 is recorded as a pseudogene. The CDR3 loop spans 14 amino acids. This CDR3 is CASSKKEDVPIQYF. The CDR3, as DNA: TGTGCCAGCAGCAAAAAAGAAGACGTCCCCATTCAGTACTTC.

V gene TRBV9 combines with J gene TRBJ1-1; D is undetermined. With 0 bases removed from V and 4 bases from J, the gap between germline ends came to 7 bases. CDR1 and CDR2 (germline): SGDLS, YYNGEE. The CDR3 is made up of 13 amino acids. CDR3 residues: CASSVGHGTEAFF. In nucleotides, the CDR3 is TGTGCCAGCAGCGTAGGACACGGCACTGAAGCTTTCTTT.

The table lists this clonotype with a few counts. The V and J genes are TRBV7-9 and TRBJ2-3; tentative D call: TRBD2 (5 bases). There are 13 residues in the CDR3. Germline V lookup: CDR1 SEHNR, CDR2 FQNEAQ (reference sequence). The germline V and J ends were trimmed by 5 bases and 5 bases, with 11 bases remaining between them. CDR3 sequence (DNA): TGTGCCAGCAGCCCAAGCCGGGGAGATACGCAGTATTTT. Its protein product is CASSPSRGDTQYF.

This sequence joins TRBV10-1 and TRBJ2-3, with D perhaps matching TRBD1 (6 bases). This CDR3 comprises 15 residues. Germline V gives CDR1 WNHNN, CDR2 SYGVQD (reference sequence). The ends were cut back, 2 bases at V and 1 base at J, with 10 bases in the middle. The CDR3 bases are TGCGCCAGCAGTGAGACTCGGACAGGCACAGATACGCAGTATTTT. Protein product: CASSETRTGTDTQYF.

This sequence joins TRBV3-1 and TRBJ1-4; D gene unclear. Trimming cost V 4 bases and J 7 bases, with 22 bases left between them. The germline CDR1 and CDR2 sequences are LGHDT and YNNKEL (reference sequence). This CDR3 comprises 17 residues. CDR3 in amino acids: CASSRRWASASPEKLFF. The CDR3 DNA is TGTGCCAGCAGCCGCCGCTGGGCCTCAGCCTCTCCTGAAAAACTGTTTTTT.

The chain is built from TRBV10-3 and TRBJ2-3; D call uncertain. V lost 2 bases, J lost 0 bases, and 9 bases lay in between. The germline V gene encodes CDR1 ENHRY and CDR2 SYGVKD. The CDR3 runs to 15 residues. CDR3 DNA sequence: TGTGCCATCAGTGAGGGTAGCTGGAGCACAGATACGCAGTATTTT. Translated: CAISEGSWSTDTQYF.

This chain connects TRBV7-9 to TRBJ2-5; 9 bases agree with TRBD2. This CDR3 contains 15 residues. CDR1 is SEHNR, CDR2 FQNEAQ, per germline (reference sequence). The V gene end was trimmed by 5 bases and the J gene end by 4 bases; junction bases not matched to a gene: 8. CDR3 in DNA: TGTGCCAGCAGCGATCTAGCGGGGCCACGAGAGACCCAGTACTTC. Its translation is CASSDLAGPRETQYF.

The sample holds a few counts of this clonotype. The rearrangement uses TRBV5-6 and TRBJ2-4; perhaps TRBD1 as D (6 bases). V was pared by 2 bases and J by 3 bases, with 21 bases between. This CDR3 comprises 18 residues. Germline-derived CDR1 and CDR2 are SGHDT and YYEEEE. The CDR3 protein is CASSFLVQGDGGKNIQYF. The CDR3 DNA sequence: TGTGCCAGCAGCTTTCTGGTACAGGGTGACGGAGGCAAAAACATTCAGTACTTC.

This clonotype was picked up a small number of times. This chain uses TRBV6-1 with TRBJ1-1; D ambiguous. Germline loops: CDR1 MNHNS, CDR2 SASEGT. V lost 6 bases and J 1 base, leaving 12 bases between the germline ends. CDR3 size: 14 residues. The CDR3 spells CASRGSQANTEAFF. The CDR3 DNA reads TGTGCCAGCAGAGGCAGTCAGGCGAACACTGAAGCTTTCTTT.

At least ten counts were recorded for this clonotype. The V and J genes are TRBV6-1 and TRBJ1-1; D is unclear. CDR3 length: 13 amino acids. In germline, CDR1 is MNHNS, CDR2 SASEGT. V was shortened by 2 bases and J by 10 bases, with 14 bases between the two germline ends. The CDR3 nucleotides read TGTGCCAGCAGTGAAACACGTGGTGGAGTAGCTTTCTTT. This codes for CASSETRGGVAFF.

The V call is TRBV20-1, the J call TRBJ1-4; no clear D. V dropped 1 base and J dropped 4 bases, with 10 bases sitting between them. Germline CDR1 is DFQATT and CDR2 is SNEGSKA (reference sequence). This CDR3 comprises 14 residues. For the CDR3, the DNA is TGCAGTGCTAGAGCCCCGTCGGGTAATGAAAAACTGTTTTTT. Its protein product is CSARAPSGNEKLFF.

The genes are TRBV5-1 and TRBJ2-3; D might be TRBD1 or TRBD2, each matching 5 bases. Germline values: CDR1 SGHRS, CDR2 YFSETQ. The V end lost 3 bases, the J end lost 3 bases, and 11 bases lay between the germline ends. The CDR3 consists of 14 residues. The CDR3 sequence is CASSSRDGTDTQYF. The DNA of the CDR3 is TGCGCCAGCAGCTCGAGGGACGGGACAGATACGCAGTATTTT.

The table lists this clonotype with a few counts. This chain links TRBV7-2 with TRBJ1-2; D is uncertain. This CDR3 has 13 residues. In germline, CDR1 is SGHTA, CDR2 FQGNSA. The V and J ends lost 4 bases and 4 bases respectively, with 10 bases between them. DNA of the CDR3: TGTGCCAGCAGCTCTACAGTCGCCTATGGCTACACCTTC. It yields the protein CASSSTVAYGYTF.